This T cell receptor beta chain was profiled in a study of breast tumors, draining lymph nodes, adjacent tissues. For this clonotype: Its antigen remains unknown.

MiXCR, run by TCRdb on the multiplex PCR reads, gives a single entry per CDR3 protein. The sample holds fewer than 15,000 distinct CDR3 sequences; around three fifths are singletons and the top ten take about half. This CDR3 has 16 amino acids. Per germline, CDR1 SEHNR and CDR2 FQNEAQ (reference sequence). V lost 5 bases, J lost 3 bases, and 4 bases stayed unmatched. Regarding the study as a whole: Findings are consistent with lymph node origin and intratumoral expansion of most tumor T cells. That most tumor T cells come from lymph nodes remained unproven. Tumor TCR diversity was below lymph nodes but above nontumor tissue. Compared with basal-like, luminal-like tumors shared significantly more repertoire with nontumor tissue.

The sequencing sample was made of tumor-adjacent breast tissue. The V gene is TRBV7-9, the J gene TRBJ2-1, with 13 bases identical to TRBD2. The clonotype comes from a female donor with breast cancer. Some clones in this sample may be carry-over from other donors' samples. CDR3: CASSGGTSGNYNEQFF. CDR3 in DNA: TGTGCCAGCAGCGGTGGGACTAGCGGGAACTACAATGAGCAGTTCTTC.